Listed here are 11 T cell receptor beta chains from one sample, sequenced in a study of shared clonotypes between healthy human individuals (dated by TCRdb to the early 2020s). The library relied on the immunoSEQ multiplex PCR assay. Here the immuneACCESS table is served through TCRdb, limited to in-frame sequences with V and J called. Missing clones are a known gap in these copies; in checked studies unresolved V genes cover under half, and the rest lacks a known reason. The table for this sample lists about 1 million clones; more than 60% of them were counted only once. The top ten clones comprise over 1.3% of the sample. Sequencing input: memory CD4+ T cells sorted from blood. What this sample's cell subset or site label stands for: CD45RA-negative fraction. These receptors all come from a man between 18 and 29 years old in good health.

This clone was observed a few times. V and J are TRBV5-1 and TRBJ1-4; a possible D gene is TRBD1 (5 bases). Germline V gives CDR1 SGHRS, CDR2 YFSETQ. The CDR3 is 14 residues long. V lost 4 bases and J 4 bases, leaving 11 bases between the germline ends. For the CDR3, the DNA is TGCGCCAGCAGCCCGGGGCGGTTTAATGAAAAACTGTTTTTT. It encodes CASSPGRFNEKLFF.

V gene TRBV19 combines with J gene TRBJ2-3; D is unresolved. V shed 8 bases and J shed 0 bases, with 12 bases lying between them. Germline CDR1 is LNHDA and CDR2 is SQIVND (reference sequence). The CDR3 has 14 residues. CDR3 in DNA: TGTGCCAGTCGGCCAACTTCTAGCACAGATACGCAGTATTTT. Translated, it gives CASRPTSSTDTQYF.

The rearrangement links TRBV7-2 to TRBJ2-5; D may match TRBD1 or TRBD2 (6 bases each). The DNA end is more similar to TRBJ2-7, so the J call may be wrong. The CDR3 loop spans 15 amino acids. Germline V gene sequence: CDR1 SGHTA, CDR2 FQGNSA. CDR3 protein: CASSLLGGRVGEQYF. DNA for the CDR3: TGTGCCAGCAGCTTACTCGGGGGCAGGGTGGGCGAGCAGTACTTC.

The rearrangement links TRBV4-3 to TRBJ2-4, with D possibly matching TRBD1 (6 bases). Germline assignment: CDR1 LGHNA and CDR2 YSLEER. The CDR3 is 16 residues long. V lost 3 bases to trimming and J lost 0 bases, with 12 bases between them. The CDR3 reads CASSQGAMLAKNIQYF. As DNA, the CDR3 is TGCGCCAGCAGCCAGGGGGCGATGCTAGCCAAAAACATTCAGTACTTC.

This CDR3 is CASSPRQRTGGYTEAFF. The CDR3 DNA reads as TGTGCCAGCAGTCCCAGACAACGGACAGGGGGCTACACTGAAGCTTTCTTT. The genes are TRBV14 and TRBJ1-1, with 11 bases lining up with TRBD1. The CDR3 runs to 17 residues. Per the germline V gene, CDR1 is SGHDN and CDR2 is FVKESK. Unmatched junction bases numbered 12, after V lost 6 bases and J lost 3 bases. Drawing the rest from reference TRBV14 and TRBJ1-1, the complete variable domain is EAGVTQFPSHSVIEKGQTVTLRCDPISGHDNLYWYRRVMGKEIKFLLHFVKESKQDESGMPNNRFLAERTGGTYSTLKVQPAELEDSGVYFCASSPRQRTGGYTEAFFGQGTRLTVV.

This chain uses TRBV9 with TRBJ1-2, with D uncertain. CDR1 is SGDLS and CDR2 is YYNGEE in the germline V gene. The V and J ends lost 4 bases and 8 bases respectively, with 18 bases between them. The CDR3 sequence is 14 residues long. Here the CDR3 DNA reads TGTGCCAGCAGCTCCCGGGTCTCCTACGGGGGCTACACCTTC. Translated, it gives CASSSRVSYGGYTF. The full variable domain, completed using reference TRBV9 and TRBJ1-2, is DSGVTQTPKHLITATGQRVTLRCSPRSGDLSVYWYQQSLDQGLQFLIQYYNGEERAKGNILERFSAQQFPDLHSELNLSSLELGDSALYFCASSSRVSYGGYTFGSGTRLTVV.

V is TRBV5-1 and J is TRBJ1-2; TRBD1 matches at 11 bases. The germline gives CDR1 SGHRS, CDR2 YFSETQ. This CDR3 has 15 amino acids. The trim removed 4 bases at V and 5 bases at J, leaving 7 bases unmatched. In DNA form, the CDR3 reads TGCGCCAGCAGCGCCGGGACAGGGGGACAATATGGCTACACCTTC. Translated, it gives CASSAGTGGQYGYTF.

This clone was seen once. The chain joins TRBV6-6 to TRBJ2-2; D is perhaps TRBD1 (6 bases). With 2 bases removed from V and 0 bases from J, the gap between germline ends came to 7 bases. Germline V CDR1 and CDR2: MNHNY, SVGAGI (reference sequence). This CDR3 spans 15 amino acids. In DNA, the CDR3 is TGTGCCAGCAGTTACCACAGGGCGAACACCGGGGAGCTGTTTTTT. Protein: CASSYHRANTGELFF.

The chain links TRBV5-3 to TRBJ2-2, with D possibly TRBD1 on 5 matching bases. TRBV5-3 is an ORF; its function is uncertain. The CDR3 contains 15 residues. Trimming shortened V by 5 bases and J by 1 base, and 12 bases separated the two germline ends. For the CDR3, the DNA is TGTGCCAGAAGGTTGCCGACAGAGAACACCGGGGAGCTGTTTTTT. It encodes CARRLPTENTGELFF.

J is TRBJ2-4 and V is TRBV6-1; no firm D call. With 1 base removed from V and 0 bases from J, the gap between germline ends came to 13 bases. Germline CDR1 and CDR2: MNHNS and SASEGT. The CDR3 has 17 amino acids. The CDR3 DNA reads TGTGCCAGCAGTGAAGTTTGGCCGATTCTAGCCAAAAACATTCAGTACTTC. Its protein product is CASSEVWPILAKNIQYF.

The chain has TRBV11-2 and TRBJ2-4; D assignment may be TRBD1 or TRBD2 (5 bases each). The V and J ends lost 5 bases and 7 bases respectively, with 9 bases between them. This CDR3 has 12 amino acids. Germline CDR1 is SGHAT and CDR2 is FQNNGV. The CDR3, as DNA: TGTGCCAGCAGCCCAGAGGGGAACATTCAGTACTTC. This gives the protein CASSPEGNIQYF.